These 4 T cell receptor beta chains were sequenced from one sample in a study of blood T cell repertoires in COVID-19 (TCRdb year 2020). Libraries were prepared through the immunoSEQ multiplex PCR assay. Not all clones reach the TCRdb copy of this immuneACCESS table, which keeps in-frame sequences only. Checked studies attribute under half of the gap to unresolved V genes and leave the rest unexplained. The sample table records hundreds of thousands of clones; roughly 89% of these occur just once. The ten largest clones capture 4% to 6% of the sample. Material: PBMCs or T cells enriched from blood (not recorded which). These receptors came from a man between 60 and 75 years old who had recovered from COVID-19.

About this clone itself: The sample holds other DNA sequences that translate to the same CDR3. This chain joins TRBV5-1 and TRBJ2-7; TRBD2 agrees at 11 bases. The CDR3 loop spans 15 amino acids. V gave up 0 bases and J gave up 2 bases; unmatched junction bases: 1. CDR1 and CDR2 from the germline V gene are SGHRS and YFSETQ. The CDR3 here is CASSLELAGAYEQYF. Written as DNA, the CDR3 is TGCGCCAGCAGCTTGGAACTAGCGGGAGCCTACGAGCAGTACTTC.

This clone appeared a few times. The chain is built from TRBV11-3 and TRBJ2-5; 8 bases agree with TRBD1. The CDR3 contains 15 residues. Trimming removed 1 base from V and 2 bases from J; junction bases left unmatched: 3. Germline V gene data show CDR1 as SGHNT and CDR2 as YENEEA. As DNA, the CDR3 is TGTGCCAGCAGCTTAGGGACAGGGAGGCAAGAGACCCAGTACTTC. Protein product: CASSLGTGRQETQYF.

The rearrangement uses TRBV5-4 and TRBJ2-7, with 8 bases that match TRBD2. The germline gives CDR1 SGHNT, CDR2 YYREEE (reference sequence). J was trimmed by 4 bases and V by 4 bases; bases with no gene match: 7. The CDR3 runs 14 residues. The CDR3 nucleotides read TGTGCCAGCAGCCCACTAGCGGACCAGTACGAGCAGTACTTC. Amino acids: CASSPLADQYEQYF.

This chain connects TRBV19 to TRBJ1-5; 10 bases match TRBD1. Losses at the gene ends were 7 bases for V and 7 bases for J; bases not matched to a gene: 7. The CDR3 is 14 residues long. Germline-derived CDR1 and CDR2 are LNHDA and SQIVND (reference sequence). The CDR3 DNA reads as TGTGCCAGTACCCACCGGACAGGGGGGCAGCCCCAGCATTTT. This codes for CASTHRTGGQPQHF.